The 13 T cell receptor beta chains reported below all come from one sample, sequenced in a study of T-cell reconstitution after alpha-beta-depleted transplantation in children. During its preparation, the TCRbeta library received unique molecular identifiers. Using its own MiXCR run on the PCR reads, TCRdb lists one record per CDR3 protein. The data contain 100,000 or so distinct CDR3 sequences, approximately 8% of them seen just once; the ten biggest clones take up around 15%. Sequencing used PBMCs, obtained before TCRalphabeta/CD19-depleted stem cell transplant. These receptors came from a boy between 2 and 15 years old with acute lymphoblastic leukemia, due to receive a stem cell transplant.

The CDR3 region has the DNA TGTGCCAGCAGTGCTAAACTAGCGGGGGGGCAAGATACGCAGTATTTT. It yields the protein CASSAKLAGGQDTQYF. The chain recombines TRBV2 with TRBJ2-3; 13 positions match TRBD2. The V gene end was trimmed by 4 bases and the J gene end by 5 bases; junction bases not matched to a gene: 6. CDR3 length equals 16 residues. Germline-derived CDR1 and CDR2 are SNHLY and FYNNEI.

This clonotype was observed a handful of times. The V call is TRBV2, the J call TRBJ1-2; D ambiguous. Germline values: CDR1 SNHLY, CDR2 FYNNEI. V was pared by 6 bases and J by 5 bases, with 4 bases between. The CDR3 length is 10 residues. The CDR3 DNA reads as TGTGCCAGCAGGACGTATGGCTACACCTTC. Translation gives CASRTYGYTF.

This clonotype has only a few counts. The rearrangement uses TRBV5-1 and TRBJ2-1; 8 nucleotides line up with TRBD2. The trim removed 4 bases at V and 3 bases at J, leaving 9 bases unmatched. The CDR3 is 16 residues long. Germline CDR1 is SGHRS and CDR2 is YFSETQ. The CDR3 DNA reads TGCGCCAGCAGCCCGTACGGGGGGGCAGGCTACAATGAGCAGTTCTTC. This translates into CASSPYGGAGYNEQFF.

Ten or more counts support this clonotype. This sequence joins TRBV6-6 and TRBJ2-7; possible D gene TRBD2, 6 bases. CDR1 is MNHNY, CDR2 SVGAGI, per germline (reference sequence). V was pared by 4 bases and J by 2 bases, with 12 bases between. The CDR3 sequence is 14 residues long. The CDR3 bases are TGTGCCAGCAGTTTTACTGGACTACCCTACGAGCAGTACTTC. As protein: CASSFTGLPYEQYF.

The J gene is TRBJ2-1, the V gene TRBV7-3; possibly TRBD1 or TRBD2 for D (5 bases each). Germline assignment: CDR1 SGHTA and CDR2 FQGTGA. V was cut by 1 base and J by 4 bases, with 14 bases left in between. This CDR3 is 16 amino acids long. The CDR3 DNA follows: TGTGCCAGCAGCTTAAATGGGGGACGCCCTTACAATGAGCAGTTCTTC. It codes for CASSLNGGRPYNEQFF.

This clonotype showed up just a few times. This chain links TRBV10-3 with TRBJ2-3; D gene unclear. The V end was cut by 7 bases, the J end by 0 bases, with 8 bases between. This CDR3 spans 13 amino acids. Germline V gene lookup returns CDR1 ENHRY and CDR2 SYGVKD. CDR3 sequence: CAIKEDSTDTQYF. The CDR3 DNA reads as TGTGCCATCAAGGAAGATAGCACAGATACGCAGTATTTT.

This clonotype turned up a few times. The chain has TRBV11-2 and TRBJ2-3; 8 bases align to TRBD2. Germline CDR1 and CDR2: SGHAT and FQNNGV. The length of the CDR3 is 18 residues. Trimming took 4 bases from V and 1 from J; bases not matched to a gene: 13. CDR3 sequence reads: CASSSRGSGGFGTDTQYF. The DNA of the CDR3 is TGTGCCAGCAGCTCAAGGGGCAGCGGGGGTTTTGGCACAGATACGCAGTATTTT.

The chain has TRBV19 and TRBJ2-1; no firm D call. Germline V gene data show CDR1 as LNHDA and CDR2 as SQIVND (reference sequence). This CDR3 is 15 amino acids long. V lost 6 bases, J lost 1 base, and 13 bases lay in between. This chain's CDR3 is CASSPASRSYNEQFF. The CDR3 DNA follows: TGTGCCAGTAGCCCGGCCTCAAGGTCCTACAATGAGCAGTTCTTC.

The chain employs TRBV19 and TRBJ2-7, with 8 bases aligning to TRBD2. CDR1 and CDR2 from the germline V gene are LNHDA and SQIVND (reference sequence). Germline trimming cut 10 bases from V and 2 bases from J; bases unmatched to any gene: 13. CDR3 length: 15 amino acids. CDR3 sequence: CATSPGGGGTYEQYF. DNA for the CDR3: TGTGCCACCTCCCCGGGAGGCGGGGGGACCTACGAGCAGTACTTC.

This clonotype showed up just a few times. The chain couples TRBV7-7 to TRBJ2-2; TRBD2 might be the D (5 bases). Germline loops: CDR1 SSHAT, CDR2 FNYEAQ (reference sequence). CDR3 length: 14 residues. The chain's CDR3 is CASEGFANTGELFF. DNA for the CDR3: TGTGCTAGCGAAGGGTTCGCGAACACCGGGGAGCTGTTTTTT.

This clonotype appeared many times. CDR3 DNA: TGCAGTGCTAGAGAGGGCGGGGGGCCTAGCACAGATACGCAGTATTTT. Protein sequence: CSAREGGGPSTDTQYF. The chain uses TRBV20-1 and TRBJ2-3; 8 bases agree with TRBD2. V was clipped by 0 bases and J by 0 bases; unmatched bases: 5. The CDR3 extends over 16 amino acids. Looked up from germline, CDR1 is DFQATT and CDR2 is SNEGSKA (reference sequence).

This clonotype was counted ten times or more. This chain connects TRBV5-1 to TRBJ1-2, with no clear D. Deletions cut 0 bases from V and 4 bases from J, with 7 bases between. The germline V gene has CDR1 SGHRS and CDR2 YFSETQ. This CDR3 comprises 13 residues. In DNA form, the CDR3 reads TGCGCCAGCAGCTTGGATGGGAGCTATGGCTACACCTTC. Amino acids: CASSLDGSYGYTF.

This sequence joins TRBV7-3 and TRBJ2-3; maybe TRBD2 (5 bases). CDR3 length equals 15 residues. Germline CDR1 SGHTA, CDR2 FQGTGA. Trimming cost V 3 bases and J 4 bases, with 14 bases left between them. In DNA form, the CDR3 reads TGTGCCAGCAGCTTCGGGGTGATCGGTGCAGATACGCAGTATTTT. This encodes CASSFGVIGADTQYF.